Listed here are 21 T cell receptor beta chains from one sample, sequenced in a study of blood T cell repertoires in COVID-19. Measured with immunoSEQ multiplex PCR; TCRdb has only the in-frame clones, and not every one. The sample comprises 100,000 or so clones, roughly 80% of which are singletons, and roughly 12% rests with the top ten. The specimen sequenced was peripheral blood. These receptors were collected from a woman between 65 and 79 years old with active or convalescent COVID-19.

The chain joins TRBV5-4 to TRBJ2-3; perhaps TRBD1 as D (6 bases). This CDR3 has 15 residues. The V and J ends lost 1 base and 5 bases respectively, with 14 bases between them. Per the germline V gene, CDR1 is SGHNT and CDR2 is YYREEE (reference sequence). CDR3 loop: CASSLSPGVVDTQYF. CDR3 DNA: TGTGCCAGCAGCTTGAGCCCAGGGGTGGTAGATACGCAGTATTTT. The whole variable domain, filled in from reference TRBV5-4 and TRBJ2-3, reads ETGVTQSPTHLIKTRGQQVTLRCSSQSGHNTVSWYQQALGQGPQFIFQYYREEENGRGNFPPRFSGLQFPNYSSELNVNALELDDSALYLCASSLSPGVVDTQYFGPGTRLTVL.

A single count supports this clone. This CDR3 is CASSFARGDGANVLTF. The CDR3 bases are TGTGCCAGCAGCTTTGCCAGGGGGGATGGGGCCAACGTCCTGACTTTC. The chain recombines TRBV7-8 with TRBJ2-6; perhaps TRBD1 as D (7 bases). The V end lost 3 bases, the J end lost 3 bases, and 12 bases lay between the germline ends. Per germline, CDR1 SGHVS and CDR2 FQNEAQ. CDR3 length: 16 residues.

This chain links TRBV19 with TRBJ1-3, with TRBD1 matching 7 bases. The CDR3 runs to 15 residues. V dropped 5 bases and J dropped 4; count of bases not matched to a gene: 8. CDR1 and CDR2 (germline): LNHDA, SQIVND (reference sequence). The CDR3 region is CASSSGQGDGNTIYF. The CDR3 nucleotides are TGTGCCAGTAGTTCCGGCCAGGGGGACGGAAACACCATATATTTT.

The J gene is TRBJ2-1, the V gene TRBV11-1, with TRBD1 matching 11 bases. Trimming took 2 bases from V and 9 from J; bases not matched to a gene: 9. CDR1 SGHAT and CDR2 FQDESV come from the germline V gene (reference sequence). The CDR3 spans 16 residues. The CDR3 nucleotides read TGTGCCAGCAGCTTACTACCGGGACAGGGGGTCGTTGAGCAGTTCTTC. Translating it yields CASSLLPGQGVVEQFF.

The rearrangement joins TRBV6-2 or TRBV6-3 to TRBJ2-7; TRBD2 aligns across 12 bases. Unmatched junction bases numbered 0, after V lost 4 bases and J lost 2 bases. Germline CDR1 MNHEY, CDR2 SVGEGT. This CDR3 has 14 residues. The CDR3: CASSWTSGTYEQYF. In nucleotides, the CDR3 is TGTGCCAGCAGTTGGACTAGCGGGACCTACGAGCAGTACTTC.

The V gene is TRBV18, the J gene TRBJ2-7; 12 bases are shared with TRBD2. With 3 bases clipped from V and 2 bases from J, the junction kept 5 bases outside the gene matches. Looked up from germline, CDR1 is KGHSH and CDR2 is LQKENI. This CDR3 spans 16 amino acids. The CDR3 region is CASSPLTSGGPYEQYF. CDR3 bases: TGTGCCAGCTCACCCTTGACTAGCGGGGGACCCTACGAGCAGTACTTC.

The chain has TRBV6-2 or TRBV6-3 and TRBJ2-1, with D possibly TRBD2 on 6 matching bases. Germline V gene data show CDR1 as MNHEY and CDR2 as SVGEGT. With 5 bases removed from V and 7 bases from J, the gap between germline ends came to 6 bases. The CDR3 contains 11 residues. The CDR3 loop reads CASSRENEQFF. For the CDR3, the DNA is TGTGCCAGCAGTCGGGAGAATGAGCAGTTCTTC.

The chain has TRBV2 and TRBJ2-5, with 9 bases fitting TRBD1. The trim removed 6 bases at V and 2 bases at J, leaving 7 bases unmatched. This CDR3 is 15 amino acids long. Germline V lookup: CDR1 SNHLY, CDR2 FYNNEI. CDR3 nucleotides: TGTGCCAGCAGGAAACCGGGACAGGGTCAAGAGACCCAGTACTTC. Its protein product is CASRKPGQGQETQYF.

The chain links TRBV29-1 to TRBJ2-3, with D tentatively TRBD1 (6 bases). V lost 6 bases and J lost 4, with 20 bases in between. The CDR3 runs 15 residues. CDR1 is SQVTM and CDR2 is ANQGSEA in the germline V gene. In nucleotides, the CDR3 is TGCAGCGTCGTTCGGGACAACACGGGCGCAGATACGCAGTATTTT. Its protein is CSVVRDNTGADTQYF.

The rearrangement uses TRBV4-3 and TRBJ2-5; 10 bases agree with TRBD2. The CDR3 has 16 residues. V shed 0 bases and J 5 bases; nucleotides not matched to a gene: 6. Looked up from germline, CDR1 is LGHNA and CDR2 is YSLEER. The CDR3 reads CASSQERSGGRETQYF. The CDR3, as DNA: TGCGCCAGCAGCCAAGAACGTAGCGGGGGGAGGGAGACCCAGTACTTC.

The rearrangement uses TRBV4-1 and TRBJ2-3, with a tentative D call TRBD2 (6 bases). Between the trimmed V and J ends, which lost 0 bases and 7 bases, there was a span of 14 bases. Per germline, CDR1 MGHRA and CDR2 YSYEKL. CDR3 length: 15 amino acids. In nucleotides, the CDR3 is TGCGCCAGCAGCCAAGATCGGGCTGCGGGGAATACGCAGTATTTT. Protein product: CASSQDRAAGNTQYF.

The chain combines TRBV10-3 with TRBJ2-1; the match to TRBD2 covers 12 bases. Looked up from germline, CDR1 is ENHRY and CDR2 is SYGVKD. V shed 4 bases and J 7 bases; nucleotides not matched to a gene: 11. The CDR3 is 17 residues long. CDR3 sequence reads: CAISVPSGGAGGNEQFF. The CDR3 DNA is TGTGCCATCAGTGTGCCTAGCGGGGGGGCTGGAGGAAATGAGCAGTTCTTC.

The CDR3 DNA is TGTGCCAGCTCACCGGAATTCAGGACAGTTAGCACAGATACGCAGTATTTT. Translating it yields CASSPEFRTVSTDTQYF. The chain combines TRBV18 with TRBJ2-3; the D gene is possibly TRBD1 (6 bases). In germline, CDR1 is KGHSH, CDR2 LQKENI. The CDR3 loop spans 17 amino acids. The germline V and J ends were trimmed by 3 bases and 0 bases, with 16 bases remaining between them.

This clone showed up just a few times. This chain joins TRBV29-1 and TRBJ2-7; D might be TRBD1 (6 bases). With 4 bases removed from V and 4 bases from J, the gap between germline ends came to 17 bases. This CDR3 contains 14 residues. The germline CDR1 and CDR2 sequences are SQVTM and ANQGSEA. CDR3 in DNA: TGCAGCGTTGGGGGGACCCAGGGACAATACGAGCAGTACTTC. As protein: CSVGGTQGQYEQYF.

The chain joins TRBV7-2 to TRBJ2-5, with TRBD1 as a possible D gene (5 bases). From germline, CDR1 is SGHTA and CDR2 FQGNSA. Trimming removed 2 bases from V and 5 bases from J, with 12 bases in between. The CDR3 is 14 amino acids. This chain's CDR3 is CASSLYQGGETQYF. The CDR3 bases are TGTGCCAGCAGCTTATATCAGGGTGGGGAGACCCAGTACTTC.

The V gene is TRBV5-1, the J gene TRBJ2-2; the D gene is possibly TRBD2 (6 bases). Between the trimmed V and J ends, which lost 4 bases and 4 bases, there was a span of 17 bases. Per germline, CDR1 SGHRS and CDR2 YFSETQ. The CDR3 has 16 residues. CDR3 nucleotide sequence: TGCGCCAGCAGCCCTCTCGGAGGGCGAAGCACCGGGGAGCTGTTTTTT. Amino acid sequence: CASSPLGGRSTGELFF.

This clone appeared a few times. The V call is TRBV28, the J call TRBJ1-2; no clear D gene. Germline CDR1 reads MDHEN; CDR2 reads SYDVKM. This CDR3 has 15 amino acids. Trimming removed 4 bases at V and 7 bases at J, with 19 bases between. CDR3 sequence reads: CASSSSLRWSSGYTF. The CDR3 DNA reads TGTGCCAGCAGTTCCAGTTTGCGGTGGAGCTCTGGCTACACCTTC.

The J gene is TRBJ2-7, the V gene TRBV5-4; D might be TRBD2 (6 bases). This CDR3 has 16 residues. CDR1 is SGHNT, CDR2 YYREEE, per germline (reference sequence). V gave up 4 bases and J gave up 2 bases, with 19 bases separating them. The CDR3 DNA follows: TGTGCCAGCAGCAAGGGACTCCTTGGGGTAACCTACGAGCAGTACTTC. Its translation: CASSKGLLGVTYEQYF.

This chain uses TRBV6-2 or TRBV6-3 with TRBJ1-2; TRBD1 is a possible D gene (6 bases). V was trimmed by 4 bases and J by 1 base, leaving 10 bases between them. The CDR3 runs 14 residues. Germline CDR1 MNHEY, CDR2 SVGEGT. CDR3 nucleotide sequence: TGTGCCAGCAGTTCCACAGGGATTAACTATGGCTACACCTTC. Encoded protein: CASSSTGINYGYTF.

The rearrangement joins TRBV3-1 (or the pseudogene TRBV3-2) to TRBJ2-7; D gene unclear. V was clipped by 0 bases and J by 1 base, with 4 bases between them. CDR1 is LGHDT and CDR2 is YNNKEL in the germline V gene (reference sequence). The CDR3 runs 13 residues. The CDR3 spells CASSQDLSYEQYF. CDR3 coding DNA: TGTGCCAGCAGCCAAGATCTGTCCTACGAGCAGTACTTC.

About this clone: The junction departs from germline at one end; a sequencing error may be responsible. The CDR3 region has the DNA TGTGCCAGCAGCCTTTACCTAAACAGTGAAGCTTTCTTT. Translated: CASSLYLNSEAFF. This sequence joins TRBV11-3 and TRBJ1-1; D is unclear. The CDR3 sequence is 13 residues long. Germline assignment: CDR1 SGHNT and CDR2 YENEEA.